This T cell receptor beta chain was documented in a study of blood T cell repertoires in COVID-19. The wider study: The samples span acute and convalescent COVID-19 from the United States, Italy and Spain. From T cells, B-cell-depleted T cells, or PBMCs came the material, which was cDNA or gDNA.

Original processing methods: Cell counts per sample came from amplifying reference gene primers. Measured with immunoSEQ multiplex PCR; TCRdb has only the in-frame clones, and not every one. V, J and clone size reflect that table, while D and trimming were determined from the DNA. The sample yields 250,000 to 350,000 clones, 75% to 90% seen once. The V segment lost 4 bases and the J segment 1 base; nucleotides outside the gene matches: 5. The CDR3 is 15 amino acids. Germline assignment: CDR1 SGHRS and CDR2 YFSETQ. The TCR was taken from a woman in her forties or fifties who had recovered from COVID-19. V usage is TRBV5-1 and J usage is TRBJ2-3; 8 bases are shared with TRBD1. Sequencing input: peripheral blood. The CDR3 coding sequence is TGCGCCAGCAGCGCGACAGGGGTTCGCACAGATACGCAGTATTTT. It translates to CASSATGVRTDTQYF.